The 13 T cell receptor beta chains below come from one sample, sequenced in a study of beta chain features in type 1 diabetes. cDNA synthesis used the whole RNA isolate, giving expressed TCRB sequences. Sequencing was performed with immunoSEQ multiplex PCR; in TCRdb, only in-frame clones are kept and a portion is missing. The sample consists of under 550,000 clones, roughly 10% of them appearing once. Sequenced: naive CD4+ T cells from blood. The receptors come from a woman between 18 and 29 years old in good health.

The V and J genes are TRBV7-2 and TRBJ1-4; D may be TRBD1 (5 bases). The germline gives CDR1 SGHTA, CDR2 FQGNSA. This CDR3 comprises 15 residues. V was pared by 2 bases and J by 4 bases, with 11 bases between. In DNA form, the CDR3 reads TGTGCCAGCAGCTTATGGACAACTCATAATGAAAAACTGTTTTTT. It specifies CASSLWTTHNEKLFF.

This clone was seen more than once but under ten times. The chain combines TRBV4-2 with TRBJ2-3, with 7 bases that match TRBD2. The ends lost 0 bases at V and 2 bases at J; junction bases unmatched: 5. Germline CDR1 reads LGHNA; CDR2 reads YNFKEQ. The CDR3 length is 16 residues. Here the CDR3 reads CASSQDWGGATDTQYF. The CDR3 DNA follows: TGTGCCAGCAGCCAAGATTGGGGAGGGGCCACAGATACGCAGTATTTT.

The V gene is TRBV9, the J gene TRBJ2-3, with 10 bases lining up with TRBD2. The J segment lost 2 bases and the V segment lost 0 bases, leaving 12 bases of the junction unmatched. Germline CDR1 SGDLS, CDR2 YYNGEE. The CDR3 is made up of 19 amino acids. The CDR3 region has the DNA TGTGCCAGCAGCGTAGACGTTCGGCTAGCGGGGGCCAACACAGATACGCAGTATTTT. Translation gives CASSVDVRLAGANTDTQYF.

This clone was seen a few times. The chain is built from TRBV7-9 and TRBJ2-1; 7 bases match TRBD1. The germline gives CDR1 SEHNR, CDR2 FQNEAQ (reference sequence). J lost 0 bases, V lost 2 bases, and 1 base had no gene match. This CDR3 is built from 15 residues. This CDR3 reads CASSLTGVSYNEQFF. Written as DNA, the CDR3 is TGTGCCAGCAGCTTAACAGGGGTCTCCTACAATGAGCAGTTCTTC.

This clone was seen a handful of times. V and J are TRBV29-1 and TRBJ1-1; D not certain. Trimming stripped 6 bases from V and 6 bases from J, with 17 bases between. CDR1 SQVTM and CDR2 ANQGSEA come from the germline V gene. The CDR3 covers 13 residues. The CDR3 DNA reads TGCAGCGTCCAGCCGTGGGGTTCATCTGAAGCTTTCTTT. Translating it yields CSVQPWGSSEAFF.

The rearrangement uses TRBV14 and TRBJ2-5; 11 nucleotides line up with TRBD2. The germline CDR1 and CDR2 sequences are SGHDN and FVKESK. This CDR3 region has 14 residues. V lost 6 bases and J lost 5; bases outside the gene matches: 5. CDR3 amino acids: CASRLTSGSETQYF. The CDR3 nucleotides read TGTGCCAGCAGACTTACTAGCGGGAGTGAGACCCAGTACTTC.

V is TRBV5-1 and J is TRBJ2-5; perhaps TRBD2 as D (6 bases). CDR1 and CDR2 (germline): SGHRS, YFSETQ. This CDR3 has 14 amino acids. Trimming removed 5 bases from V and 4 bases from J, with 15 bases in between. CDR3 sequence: CASSLGSGPETQYF. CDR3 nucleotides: TGCGCCAGCAGTCTCGGCAGCGGGCCAGAGACCCAGTACTTC.

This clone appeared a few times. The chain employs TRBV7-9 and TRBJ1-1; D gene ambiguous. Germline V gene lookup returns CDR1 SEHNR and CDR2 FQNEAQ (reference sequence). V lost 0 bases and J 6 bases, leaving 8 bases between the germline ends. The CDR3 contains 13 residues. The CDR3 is CASSLATTPEAFF. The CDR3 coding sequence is TGTGCCAGCAGCTTAGCTACCACACCTGAAGCTTTCTTT. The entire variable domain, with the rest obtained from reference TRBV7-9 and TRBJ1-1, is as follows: DTGVSQNPRHKITKRGQNVTFRCDPISEHNRLYWYRQTLGQGPEFLTYFQNEAQLEKSRLLSDRFSAERPKGSFSTLEIQRTEQGDSAMYLCASSLATTPEAFFGQGTRLTVV.

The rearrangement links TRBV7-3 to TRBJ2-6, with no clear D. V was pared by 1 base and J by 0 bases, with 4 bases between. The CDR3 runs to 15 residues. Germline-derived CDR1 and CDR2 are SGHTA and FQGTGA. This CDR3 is CASSLMYSGANVLTF. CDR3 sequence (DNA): TGTGCCAGCAGCTTAATGTACTCTGGGGCCAACGTCCTGACTTTC.

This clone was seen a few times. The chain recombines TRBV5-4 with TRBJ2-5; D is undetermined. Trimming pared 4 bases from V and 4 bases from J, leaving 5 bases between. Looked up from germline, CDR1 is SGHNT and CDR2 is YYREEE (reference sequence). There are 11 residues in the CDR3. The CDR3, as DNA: TGTGCCAGCAGCGCAACAGAGACCCAGTACTTC. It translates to CASSATETQYF.

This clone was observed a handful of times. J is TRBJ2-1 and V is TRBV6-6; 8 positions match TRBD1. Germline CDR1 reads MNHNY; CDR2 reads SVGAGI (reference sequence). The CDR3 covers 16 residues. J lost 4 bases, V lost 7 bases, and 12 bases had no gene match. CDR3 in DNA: TGTGCCAGCACCTTATCAGGGGGCAGGGTTTACAATGAGCAGTTCTTC. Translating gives CASTLSGGRVYNEQFF.

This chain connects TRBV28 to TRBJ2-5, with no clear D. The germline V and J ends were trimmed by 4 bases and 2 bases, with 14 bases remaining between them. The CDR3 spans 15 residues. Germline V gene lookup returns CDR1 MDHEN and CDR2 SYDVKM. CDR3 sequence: CASSSKAYGQETQYF. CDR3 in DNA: TGTGCCAGCAGTTCCAAAGCCTATGGTCAAGAGACCCAGTACTTC. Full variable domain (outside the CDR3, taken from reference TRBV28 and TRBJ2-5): DVKVTQSSRYLVKRTGEKVFLECVQDMDHENMFWYRQDPGLGLRLIYFSYDVKMKEKGDIPEGYSVSREKKERFSLILESASTNQTSMYLCASSSKAYGQETQYFGPGTRLLVL.

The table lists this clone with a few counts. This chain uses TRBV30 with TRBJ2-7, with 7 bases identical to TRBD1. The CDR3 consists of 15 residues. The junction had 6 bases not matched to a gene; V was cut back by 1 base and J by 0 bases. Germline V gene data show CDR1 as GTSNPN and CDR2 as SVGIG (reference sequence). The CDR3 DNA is TGTGCCTGGAGTGGACAGGGAAGTATCTCCTACGAGCAGTACTTC. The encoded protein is CAWSGQGSISYEQYF.